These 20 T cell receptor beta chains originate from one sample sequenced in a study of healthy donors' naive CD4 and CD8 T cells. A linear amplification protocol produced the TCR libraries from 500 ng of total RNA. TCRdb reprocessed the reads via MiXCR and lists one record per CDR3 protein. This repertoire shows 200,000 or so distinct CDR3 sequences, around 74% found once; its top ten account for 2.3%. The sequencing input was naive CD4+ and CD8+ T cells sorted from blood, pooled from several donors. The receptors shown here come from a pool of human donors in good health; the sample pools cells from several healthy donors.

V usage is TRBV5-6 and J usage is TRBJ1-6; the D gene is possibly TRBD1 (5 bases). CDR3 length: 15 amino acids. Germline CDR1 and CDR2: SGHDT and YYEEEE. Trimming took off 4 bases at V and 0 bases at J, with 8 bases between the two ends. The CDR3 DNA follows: TGTGCCAGCAGCCGGGACGGCTCCTATAATTCACCCCTCCACTTT. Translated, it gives CASSRDGSYNSPLHF.

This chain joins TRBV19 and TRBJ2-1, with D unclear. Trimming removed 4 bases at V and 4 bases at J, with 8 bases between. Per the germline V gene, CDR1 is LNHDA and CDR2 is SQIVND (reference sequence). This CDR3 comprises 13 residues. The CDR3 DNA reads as TGTGCCAGTAGTACGACTGATTACAATGAGCAGTTCTTC. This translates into CASSTTDYNEQFF.

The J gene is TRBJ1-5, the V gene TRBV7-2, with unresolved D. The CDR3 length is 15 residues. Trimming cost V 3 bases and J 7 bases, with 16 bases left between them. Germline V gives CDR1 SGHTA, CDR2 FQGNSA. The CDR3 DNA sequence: TGTGCCAGCAGCTTCCAGGACCGAATCGGGCAGCCCCAGCATTTT. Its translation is CASSFQDRIGQPQHF.

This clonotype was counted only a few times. The CDR3 reads CASSLGTTQETQYF. In DNA, the CDR3 is TGCGCCAGCAGCTTGGGGACTACTCAAGAGACCCAGTACTTC. The chain carries TRBV5-1 and TRBJ2-5, with TRBD2 as a possible D gene (6 bases). The germline V gene encodes CDR1 SGHRS and CDR2 YFSETQ. The germline V and J ends were trimmed by 0 bases and 2 bases, with 8 bases remaining between them. CDR3 length equals 14 residues.

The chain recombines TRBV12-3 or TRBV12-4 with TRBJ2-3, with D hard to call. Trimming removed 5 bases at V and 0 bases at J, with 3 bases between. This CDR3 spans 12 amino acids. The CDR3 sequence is CASSTSTDTQYF. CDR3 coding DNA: TGTGCCAGCAGTACGAGCACAGATACGCAGTATTTT.

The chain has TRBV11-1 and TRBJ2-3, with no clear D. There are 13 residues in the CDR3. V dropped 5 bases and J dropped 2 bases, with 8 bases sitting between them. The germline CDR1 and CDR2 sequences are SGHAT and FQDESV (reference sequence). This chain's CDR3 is CASSPQDTDTQYF. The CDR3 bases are TGTGCCAGCAGCCCTCAGGACACAGATACGCAGTATTTT.

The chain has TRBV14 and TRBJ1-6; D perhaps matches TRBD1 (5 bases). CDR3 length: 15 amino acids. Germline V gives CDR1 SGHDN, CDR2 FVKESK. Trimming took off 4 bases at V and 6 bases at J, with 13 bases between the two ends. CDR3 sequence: CASSRGEVTNSPLHF. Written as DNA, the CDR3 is TGTGCCAGCAGCCGAGGGGAGGTGACTAATTCACCCCTCCACTTT.

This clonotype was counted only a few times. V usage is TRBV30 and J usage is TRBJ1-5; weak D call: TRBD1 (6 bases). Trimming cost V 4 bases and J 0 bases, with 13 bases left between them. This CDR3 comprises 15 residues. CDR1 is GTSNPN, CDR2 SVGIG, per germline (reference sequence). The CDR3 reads CAWTTGEYSNQPQHF. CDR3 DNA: TGTGCCTGGACGACAGGAGAGTATAGCAATCAGCCCCAGCATTTT.

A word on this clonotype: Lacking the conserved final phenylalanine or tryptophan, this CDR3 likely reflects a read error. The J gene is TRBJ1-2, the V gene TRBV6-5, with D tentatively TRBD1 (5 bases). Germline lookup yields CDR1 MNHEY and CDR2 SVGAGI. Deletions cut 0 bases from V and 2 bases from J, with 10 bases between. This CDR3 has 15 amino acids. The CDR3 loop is CASSYSGRANYGYTS. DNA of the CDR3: TGTGCCAGCAGTTACTCTGGCAGGGCCAACTATGGCTACACCTCC.

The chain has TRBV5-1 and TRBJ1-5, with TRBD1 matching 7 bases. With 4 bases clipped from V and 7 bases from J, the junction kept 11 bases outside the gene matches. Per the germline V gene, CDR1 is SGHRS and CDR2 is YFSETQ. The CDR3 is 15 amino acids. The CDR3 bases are TGCGCCAGCAGCATGACAGGGATGAACGGACAGCCCCAGCATTTT. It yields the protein CASSMTGMNGQPQHF.

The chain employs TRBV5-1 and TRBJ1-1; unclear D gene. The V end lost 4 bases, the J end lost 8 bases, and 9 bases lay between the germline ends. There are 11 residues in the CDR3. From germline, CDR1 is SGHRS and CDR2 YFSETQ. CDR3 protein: CASSLDFEAFF. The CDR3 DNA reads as TGCGCCAGCAGCCTGGACTTCGAAGCTTTCTTT. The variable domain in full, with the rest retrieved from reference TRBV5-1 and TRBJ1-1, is KAGVTQTPRYLIKTRGQQVTLSCSPISGHRSVSWYQQTPGQGLQFLFEYFSETQRNKGNFPGRFSGRQFSNSRSEMNVSTLELGDSALYLCASSLDFEAFFGQGTRLTVV.

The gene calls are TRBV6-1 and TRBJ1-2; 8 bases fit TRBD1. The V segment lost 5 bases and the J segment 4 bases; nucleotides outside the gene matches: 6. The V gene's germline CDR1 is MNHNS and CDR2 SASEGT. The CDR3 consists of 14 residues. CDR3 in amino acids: CASSMTGVSYGYTF. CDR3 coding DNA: TGTGCCAGCAGTATGACAGGGGTCAGCTATGGCTACACCTTC.

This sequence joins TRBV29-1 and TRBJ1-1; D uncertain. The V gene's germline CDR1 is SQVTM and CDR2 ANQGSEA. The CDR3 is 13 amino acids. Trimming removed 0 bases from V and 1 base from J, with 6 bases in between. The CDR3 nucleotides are TGCAGCGTTGAAGAATGGACGAACACTGAAGCTTTCTTT. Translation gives CSVEEWTNTEAFF.

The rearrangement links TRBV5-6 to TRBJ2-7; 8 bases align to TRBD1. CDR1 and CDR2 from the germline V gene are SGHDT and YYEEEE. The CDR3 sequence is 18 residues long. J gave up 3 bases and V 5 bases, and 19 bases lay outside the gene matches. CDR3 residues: CASSPGQARLLLNYEQYF. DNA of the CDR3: TGTGCCAGCAGTCCGGGACAGGCCCGTCTGCTGTTAAACTACGAGCAGTACTTC.

This chain's CDR3 is CAISMGQGIETQYF. CDR3 coding DNA: TGTGCCATCAGTATGGGACAGGGGATAGAGACCCAGTACTTC. V usage is TRBV10-3 and J usage is TRBJ2-5; 10 nucleotides agree with TRBD1. The V segment lost 5 bases and the J segment 4 bases; nucleotides outside the gene matches: 4. CDR3 length equals 14 residues. Germline CDR1 and CDR2: ENHRY and SYGVKD.

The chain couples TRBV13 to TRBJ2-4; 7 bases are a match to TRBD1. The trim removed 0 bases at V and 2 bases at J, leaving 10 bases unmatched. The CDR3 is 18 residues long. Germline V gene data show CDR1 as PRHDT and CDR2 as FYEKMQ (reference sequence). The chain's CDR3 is CASSLGQAGGASKNIQYF. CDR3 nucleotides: TGTGCCAGCAGCTTAGGCCAAGCAGGGGGAGCCTCCAAAAACATTCAGTACTTC.

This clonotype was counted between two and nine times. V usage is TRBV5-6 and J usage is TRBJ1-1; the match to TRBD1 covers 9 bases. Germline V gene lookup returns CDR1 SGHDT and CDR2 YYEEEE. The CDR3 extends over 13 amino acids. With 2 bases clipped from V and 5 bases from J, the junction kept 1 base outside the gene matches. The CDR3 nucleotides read TGTGCCAGCAGCTTCGGGACAGGGACTGAAGCTTTCTTT. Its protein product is CASSFGTGTEAFF. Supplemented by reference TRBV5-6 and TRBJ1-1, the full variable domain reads DAGVTQSPTHLIKTRGQQVTLRCSPKSGHDTVSWYQQALGQGPQFIFQYYEEEERQRGNFPDRFSGHQFPNYSSELNVNALLLGDSALYLCASSFGTGTEAFFGQGTRLTVV.

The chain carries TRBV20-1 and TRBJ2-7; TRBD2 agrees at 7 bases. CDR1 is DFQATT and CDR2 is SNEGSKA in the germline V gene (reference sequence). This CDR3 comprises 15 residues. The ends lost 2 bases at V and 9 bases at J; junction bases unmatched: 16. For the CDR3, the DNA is TGCAGTGCTAGAACCCCGACTAGCCCACTTCCTGGGCAGTACTTC. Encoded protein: CSARTPTSPLPGQYF.

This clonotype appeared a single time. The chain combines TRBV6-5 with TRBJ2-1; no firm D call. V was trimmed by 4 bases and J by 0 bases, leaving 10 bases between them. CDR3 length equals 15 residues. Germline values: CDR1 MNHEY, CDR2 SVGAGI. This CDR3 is CASSSPGFSYNEQFF. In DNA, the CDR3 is TGTGCCAGCAGTTCGCCCGGGTTCTCCTACAATGAGCAGTTCTTC.

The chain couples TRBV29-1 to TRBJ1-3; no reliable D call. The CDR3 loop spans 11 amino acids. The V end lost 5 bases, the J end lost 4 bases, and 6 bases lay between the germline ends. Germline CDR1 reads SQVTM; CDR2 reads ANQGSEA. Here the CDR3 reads CSVFVGNTIYF. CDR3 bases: TGCAGCGTTTTTGTGGGAAACACCATATATTTT.